The 21 T cell receptor beta chains presented below share a single source sample, sequenced in a study of regulatory T cells. Study outcomes and limitations: Hydrophobic residues at CDR3 positions 6 and 7 were enriched in conventional CD4+ T cells of CD3G-deficient patients.

No cognate antigen is known for these TCRs. Amplification used 52 TRBV primers and 13 TRBJ primers. Method: immunoSEQ multiplex PCR; TCRdb's copy keeps in-frame clones and lacks some. This table has 25,000 to 30,000 clones, 80% to 95% appearing once. The sequencing sample was made of conventional CD4+ T cells sorted from blood. The source is a young adult with CD3G deficiency.

The rearrangement links TRBV6-6 to TRBJ1-4; D not resolved. V lost 4 bases, J lost 4 bases, and 10 bases lay in between. The CDR3 extends over 14 amino acids. CDR1 and CDR2 (germline): MNHNY, SVGAGI (reference sequence). CDR3 loop: CASSSRDFNEKLFF. The CDR3, as DNA: TGTGCCAGCAGTTCCCGGGATTTTAATGAAAAACTGTTTTTT.

The CDR3 nucleotides are TGTGCCAGTAGCAGGGGGCCGGAGCCCCAGCATTTT. It codes for CASSRGPEPQHF. The V call is TRBV19, the J call TRBJ1-5, with TRBD1 matching over 8 bases. The CDR3 has 12 amino acids. Trimming at V came to 6 bases and at J to 8 bases, leaving 3 bases not matched to a gene. Germline V CDR1 and CDR2: LNHDA, SQIVND (reference sequence).

The genes are TRBV5-4 and TRBJ2-3; D ambiguous. V was shortened by 1 base and J by 2 bases, with 8 bases between the two germline ends. Germline V lookup: CDR1 SGHNT, CDR2 YYREEE (reference sequence). The CDR3 contains 14 residues. The CDR3 sequence: CASSLIAPTDTQYF. The CDR3 DNA is TGTGCCAGCAGCTTGATCGCGCCCACAGATACGCAGTATTTT.

The V gene is TRBV5-1, the J gene TRBJ2-3, with a tentative D call TRBD2 (6 bases). V lost 2 bases and J lost 6, with 13 bases in between. Germline V gene data show CDR1 as SGHRS and CDR2 as YFSETQ. The CDR3 loop spans 14 amino acids. CDR3 sequence reads: CASSFAGPRDTQYF. The CDR3, as DNA: TGCGCCAGCAGCTTTGCGGGGCCGAGGGATACGCAGTATTTT.

The chain employs TRBV28 and TRBJ2-1; D possibly corresponds to TRBD2 (5 bases). CDR1 is MDHEN and CDR2 is SYDVKM in the germline V gene. V lost 8 bases and J lost 5, with 13 bases in between. There are 13 residues in the CDR3. CDR3 bases: TGTGCCAGCCATTCTTTCGGGGACAATGAGCAGTTCTTC. Its protein product is CASHSFGDNEQFF.

This rearrangement joins TRBV6-6 to TRBJ2-2; TRBD1 agrees at 8 bases. Germline-derived CDR1 and CDR2 are MNHNY and SVGAGI (reference sequence). The length of the CDR3 is 14 residues. The V segment lost 8 bases and the J segment 6 bases; nucleotides outside the gene matches: 8. The DNA for the CDR3 is TGTGCCAGCTTCGGGACAGGTGGGGCCGGGGAGCTGTTTTTT. Its protein is CASFGTGGAGELFF.

CDR3 region: CASRRLAGGTYEQYF. Written as DNA, the CDR3 is TGTGCCAGCAGAAGACTAGCGGGGGGCACCTACGAGCAGTACTTC. The rearrangement joins TRBV2 to TRBJ2-7; 13 nucleotides match TRBD2. Germline loops: CDR1 SNHLY, CDR2 FYNNEI. The J segment lost 2 bases and the V segment lost 6 bases, leaving 4 bases of the junction unmatched. The CDR3 loop spans 15 amino acids.

V usage is TRBV19 and J usage is TRBJ2-1; D uncertain. The germline V and J ends were trimmed by 7 bases and 5 bases, with 24 bases remaining between them. The CDR3 loop spans 17 amino acids. CDR1 is LNHDA and CDR2 is SQIVND in the germline V gene (reference sequence). This CDR3 reads CASTSKTSALMNNEQFF. CDR3 coding DNA: TGTGCCAGTACCTCAAAAACAAGTGCCCTCATGAACAATGAGCAGTTCTTC.

The chain links TRBV28 to TRBJ2-7, with 10 bases aligning to TRBD2. The CDR3 has 15 amino acids. Germline lookup yields CDR1 MDHEN and CDR2 SYDVKM. J lost 6 bases, V lost 7 bases, and 12 bases had no gene match. The CDR3 here is CASNQGLAGVGEQYF. For the CDR3, the DNA is TGTGCCAGCAATCAGGGGCTAGCGGGAGTCGGCGAGCAGTACTTC.

The chain links TRBV6-5 to TRBJ1-2, with TRBD1 as a possible D gene (6 bases). Germline CDR1 is MNHEY and CDR2 is SVGAGI. The CDR3 spans 14 residues. Trimming shortened V by 5 bases and J by 0 bases, and 10 bases separated the two germline ends. CDR3 coding DNA: TGTGCCAGCAGTGGACAGAGTTCTAACTATGGCTACACCTTC. Protein product: CASSGQSSNYGYTF.

J is TRBJ1-2 and V is TRBV6-1, with D unclear. Per the germline V gene, CDR1 is MNHNS and CDR2 is SASEGT. CDR3 length: 12 residues. The germline V and J ends were trimmed by 5 bases and 4 bases, with 8 bases remaining between them. Written as DNA, the CDR3 is TGTGCCAGCAGTTCGACCCTCTATGGCTACACCTTC. Residues: CASSSTLYGYTF.

The chain joins TRBV6-1 to TRBJ2-1, with 9 nucleotides matching TRBD1. The germline gives CDR1 MNHNS, CDR2 SASEGT. The CDR3 covers 13 residues. V shed 4 bases, J shed 8 bases, and the junction held 3 bases outside the gene matches. CDR3 DNA: TGTGCCAGCAGTGCGGACAGGGGCCATGAGCAGTTCTTC. Its protein is CASSADRGHEQFF.

The gene calls are TRBV28 and TRBJ2-3; D uncertain. V was pared by 4 bases and J by 3 bases, with 8 bases between. This CDR3 contains 13 residues. Germline V gives CDR1 MDHEN, CDR2 SYDVKM. The CDR3 DNA reads as TGTGCCAGCAGTTCCCCTCAGACAGATACGCAGTATTTT. This gives the protein CASSSPQTDTQYF.

The genes are TRBV19 and TRBJ1-2; 8 bases are a match to TRBD1. Trimming took 8 bases from V and 5 from J; bases not matched to a gene: 19. CDR3 length equals 17 residues. Germline V gene sequence: CDR1 LNHDA, CDR2 SQIVND (reference sequence). The CDR3 spells CASSTLGRDRRGYGYTF. The CDR3 region has the DNA TGTGCCAGTTCAACCCTCGGCCGGGACAGGCGTGGATATGGCTACACCTTC. Combining the CDR3 with reference TRBV19 and TRBJ1-2 gives the whole variable domain DGGITQSPKYLFRKEGQNVTLSCEQNLNHDAMYWYRQDPGQGLRLIYYSQIVNDFQKGDIAEGYSVSREKKESFPLTVTSAQKNPTAFYLCASSTLGRDRRGYGYTFGSGTRLTVV.

This clone has only a few counts. This chain connects TRBV10-3 to TRBJ2-7; TRBD1 matches at 8 bases. CDR1 ENHRY and CDR2 SYGVKD come from the germline V gene. V shed 10 bases, J shed 0 bases, and the junction held 8 bases outside the gene matches. The CDR3 sequence is 14 residues long. Here the CDR3 reads CATRQGTTSYEQYF. As DNA, the CDR3 is TGTGCCACACGACAGGGGACGACCTCCTACGAGCAGTACTTC.

This clone was observed a few times. The chain combines TRBV11-2 with TRBJ1-1; D gene ambiguous. Trimming removed 5 bases from V and 0 bases from J, with 7 bases in between. This CDR3 has 13 residues. Germline lookup yields CDR1 SGHAT and CDR2 FQNNGV. The CDR3 coding sequence is TGTGCCAGCAGCGCCTCGGTGAACACTGAAGCTTTCTTT. It is translated as CASSASVNTEAFF.

The chain uses TRBV5-4 and TRBJ2-2; either TRBD1 or TRBD2 may fit D (5 bases each). Trimming took 2 bases from V and 4 from J, leaving 12 bases between them. Germline CDR1 SGHNT, CDR2 YYREEE (reference sequence). The CDR3 consists of 15 residues. CDR3 coding DNA: TGTGCCAGCAGCTTCCAGGGAGTAAGCACCGGGGAGCTGTTTTTT. This gives the protein CASSFQGVSTGELFF.

The V and J genes are TRBV6-5 and TRBJ2-3; 8 bases are a match to TRBD2. J was trimmed by 5 bases and V by 2 bases; bases with no gene match: 3. The germline V gene encodes CDR1 MNHEY and CDR2 SVGAGI. The length of the CDR3 is 14 residues. CDR3 residues: CASSYGRGEDTQYF. CDR3 in DNA: TGTGCCAGCAGTTACGGGCGGGGGGAAGATACGCAGTATTTT.

The rearrangement joins TRBV30 to TRBJ2-7; D gene uncertain. CDR1 GTSNPN and CDR2 SVGIG come from the germline V gene (reference sequence). The CDR3 has 12 residues. Trimming stripped 2 bases from V and 3 bases from J, with 8 bases between. In nucleotides, the CDR3 is TGTGCCTGGAGTAGGACGGGCTACGAGCAGTACTTC. Encoded protein: CAWSRTGYEQYF.

This clone was found a few times. The chain employs TRBV2 and TRBJ1-2; TRBD1 aligns across 7 bases. The CDR3 totals 16 residues. The V gene's germline CDR1 is SNHLY and CDR2 FYNNEI. V gave up 2 bases and J gave up 5 bases; unmatched junction bases: 11. The chain's CDR3 is CASSEMGDRKGYGYTF. Written as DNA, the CDR3 is TGTGCCAGCAGTGAAATGGGGGACAGAAAGGGATATGGCTACACCTTC.

The V call is TRBV5-1, the J call TRBJ1-1; 11 bases are a match to TRBD1. Germline assignment: CDR1 SGHRS and CDR2 YFSETQ. This CDR3 is built from 14 residues. Losses at the gene ends were 4 bases for V and 4 bases for J; bases not matched to a gene: 3. CDR3 sequence (DNA): TGCGCCAGCAGCCGGACAGGGGGCTCCACTGAAGCTTTCTTT. Residues: CASSRTGGSTEAFF.